Each of the 14 T cell receptor beta chains below was sequenced from the same sample in a study of T cells after somatic rescue of genetic block. The assay was immunoSEQ multiplex PCR, and TCRdb's table has in-frame clones only and misses some. The table records approximately 11,000 clones, around 73% of them present only once. Sequencing used peripheral blood mononuclear cells (PBMCs). The source is a boy between 10 and 17 years old.

The chain links TRBV10-2 to TRBJ1-1; 7 bases align to TRBD1. Losses at the gene ends were 7 bases for V and 5 bases for J; bases not matched to a gene: 13. Germline V lookup: CDR1 WSHSY, CDR2 SAAADI. The CDR3 sequence is 15 residues long. CDR3 loop: CASILRDRSRTEAFF. As DNA, the CDR3 is TGCGCCAGCATTCTCCGGGACAGATCCCGTACTGAAGCTTTCTTT.

The rearrangement joins TRBV2 to TRBJ2-7; 9 bases are a match to TRBD2. The CDR3 runs 14 residues. J gave up 4 bases and V 6 bases, and 7 bases lay outside the gene matches. CDR1 is SNHLY, CDR2 FYNNEI, per germline. The DNA for the CDR3 is TGTGCCAGCAGCGTAGGTGCGGGGGGGTACGAGCAGTACTTC. Translation: CASSVGAGGYEQYF.

This sequence joins TRBV4-2 and TRBJ2-3, with TRBD2 matching over 13 bases. This CDR3 is 18 amino acids long. Germline loops: CDR1 LGHNA, CDR2 YNFKEQ. With 0 bases clipped from V and 0 bases from J, the junction kept 3 bases outside the gene matches. CDR3 DNA sequence: TGTGCCAGCAGCCAAGACCCGGGACTAGCGGGGAGCACAGATACGCAGTATTTT. Translating gives CASSQDPGLAGSTDTQYF.

This chain connects TRBV7-2 to TRBJ2-1; 7 nucleotides match TRBD2. Germline V gives CDR1 SGHTA, CDR2 FQGNSA. The junction had 5 bases not matched to a gene; V was cut back by 1 base and J by 2 bases. The CDR3 runs to 16 residues. The CDR3 protein is CASSLGSGMPYNEQFF. Here the CDR3 DNA reads TGTGCCAGCAGCTTAGGGAGCGGGATGCCCTACAATGAGCAGTTCTTC.

This rearrangement joins TRBV5-5 to TRBJ1-1; the D is unclear. The CDR3 consists of 15 residues. Trimming stripped 2 bases from V and 0 bases from J, with 11 bases between. CDR1 and CDR2 from the germline V gene are SGHKS and YYEKEE (reference sequence). The CDR3 loop is CASSFGVGMNTEAFF. The CDR3 nucleotides read TGTGCCAGCAGCTTTGGTGTGGGGATGAACACTGAAGCTTTCTTT.

This clone turned up a few times. The rearrangement joins TRBV7-8 to TRBJ1-5; TRBD1 matches at 9 bases. Germline V gene data show CDR1 as SGHVS and CDR2 as FQNEAQ. The CDR3 sequence is 16 residues long. Germline trimming cut 1 base from V and 6 bases from J; bases unmatched to any gene: 7. CDR3 in amino acids: CASSLETGTGSQPQHF. CDR3 DNA sequence: TGTGCCAGCAGCTTAGAAACCGGGACAGGGTCTCAGCCCCAGCATTTT. Supplemented by reference TRBV7-8 and TRBJ1-5, the full variable domain reads GAGVSQSPRYKVAKRGQDVALRCDPISGHVSLFWYQQALGQGPEFLTYFQNEAQLDKSGLPSDRFFAERPEGSVSTLKIQRTQQEDSAVYLCASSLETGTGSQPQHFGDGTRLSIL.

CDR3 nucleotide sequence: TGTGCCAGCAATCAGGGGGTTCCTAATGGCTACACCTTC. Protein sequence: CASNQGVPNGYTF. The J gene is TRBJ1-2, the V gene TRBV5-6; 7 positions match TRBD1. After removal of 6 bases from V and 6 bases from J, the junction contained 8 bases not matched to a gene. CDR3 size: 13 residues. Germline V lookup: CDR1 SGHDT, CDR2 YYEEEE.

The chain recombines TRBV27 with TRBJ2-7; 10 bases are shared with TRBD1. Germline V gene data show CDR1 as MNHEY and CDR2 as SMNVEV (reference sequence). After removal of 3 bases from V and 2 bases from J, the junction contained 4 bases not matched to a gene. The CDR3 sequence is 15 residues long. CDR3: CASSFGTGAPYEQYF. The CDR3 coding sequence is TGTGCCAGCAGTTTTGGGACAGGGGCACCCTACGAGCAGTACTTC.

The genes are TRBV7-9 and TRBJ2-2, with D maybe TRBD1 (5 bases). Germline V gene lookup returns CDR1 SEHNR and CDR2 FQNEAQ (reference sequence). Trimming removed 2 bases from V and 7 bases from J, with 20 bases in between. CDR3 length: 17 amino acids. CDR3 sequence: CASSLFSRSVDSGELFF. Written as DNA, the CDR3 is TGTGCCAGCAGCTTATTTTCGAGGAGCGTTGACAGCGGGGAGCTGTTTTTT.

The V gene is TRBV7-3, the J gene TRBJ2-1; TRBD2 matches at 9 bases. CDR3 size: 19 residues. The germline gives CDR1 SGHTA, CDR2 FQGTGA. Trimming at V came to 3 bases and at J to 3 bases, leaving 15 bases not matched to a gene. As DNA, the CDR3 is TGTGCCAGCAGCTTCCTCCCCCCTCTAGCGGGGAACGTCTACAATGAGCAGTTCTTC. Protein: CASSFLPPLAGNVYNEQFF. The complete variable domain, with remaining parts taken from reference TRBV7-3 and TRBJ2-1, reads GAGVSQTPSNKVTEKGKYVELRCDPISGHTALYWYRQSLGQGPEFLIYFQGTGAADDSGLPNDRFFAVRPEGSVSTLKIQRTERGDSAVYLCASSFLPPLAGNVYNEQFFGPGTRLTVL.

V is TRBV18 and J is TRBJ2-5; D remains ambiguous. Between the trimmed V and J ends, which lost 3 bases and 4 bases, there was a span of 6 bases. The CDR3 totals 12 residues. From germline, CDR1 is KGHSH and CDR2 LQKENI. The CDR3 nucleotides are TGTGCCAGCTCACCGATGGGAGAGACCCAGTACTTC. This translates into CASSPMGETQYF.

The chain couples TRBV11-2 to TRBJ2-5; D not resolved. The CDR3 extends over 14 amino acids. Germline CDR1 reads SGHAT; CDR2 reads FQNNGV. The germline V and J ends were trimmed by 4 bases and 2 bases, with 11 bases remaining between them. CDR3 residues: CASSSHQHQETQYF. In nucleotides, the CDR3 is TGTGCCAGCAGCTCACACCAACATCAAGAGACCCAGTACTTC. The complete variable domain, with remaining parts taken from reference TRBV11-2 and TRBJ2-5, reads EAGVAQSPRYKIIEKRQSVAFWCNPISGHATLYWYQQILGQGPKLLIQFQNNGVVDDSQLPKDRFSAERLKGVDSTLKIQPAKLEDSAVYLCASSSHQHQETQYFGPGTRLLVL.

The J gene is TRBJ2-7, the V gene TRBV12-5; D remains unclear. The length of the CDR3 is 13 residues. The germline CDR1 and CDR2 sequences are LGHNT and FRNRAP. The V end was cut by 1 base, the J end by 3 bases, with 7 bases between. This chain's CDR3 is CASGLGKNYEQYF. CDR3 nucleotide sequence: TGTGCTAGTGGTTTGGGGAAAAACTACGAGCAGTACTTC. The entire variable domain, with the rest obtained from reference TRBV12-5 and TRBJ2-7, is as follows: DARVTQTPRHKVTEMGQEVTMRCQPILGHNTVFWYRQTMMQGLELLAYFRNRAPLDDSGMPKDRFSAEMPDATLATLKIQPSEPRDSAVYFCASGLGKNYEQYFGPGTRLTVT.

This clone is large in the sample. V is TRBV7-2 and J is TRBJ1-6; tentatively, D is TRBD1 (5 bases). Trimming shortened V by 3 bases and J by 6 bases, and 12 bases separated the two germline ends. CDR1 SGHTA and CDR2 FQGNSA come from the germline V gene. This CDR3 spans 15 amino acids. The CDR3 nucleotides read TGTGCCAGCAGCTTTGCAGGGTTGGCTAATTCACCCCTCCACTTT. Translated, it gives CASSFAGLANSPLHF. The variable domain in full, completed from reference TRBV7-2 and TRBJ1-6, reads GAGVSQSPSNKVTEKGKDVELRCDPISGHTALYWYRQSLGQGLEFLIYFQGNSAPDKSGLPSDRFSAERTGGSVSTLTIQRTQQEDSAVYLCASSFAGLANSPLHFGNGTRLTVT.